One sample yielded the 19 T cell receptor beta chains listed below, sequenced in a study of healthy donors' naive CD4 and CD8 T cells. A linear amplification protocol produced the TCR libraries from around 510 ng of total RNA. Using its own MiXCR run on the reads, TCRdb lists one record per CDR3 protein. The sample records around 200,000 distinct CDR3 sequences, 65% to 80% being singletons. The sample was naive CD4+ and CD8+ T cells sorted from blood, pooled from several donors. The receptors shown here come from a pool of human donors in good health; the sample pools cells from several healthy donors.

The chain couples TRBV19 to TRBJ2-3; unclear D gene. Germline assignment: CDR1 LNHDA and CDR2 SQIVND (reference sequence). Trimming took off 6 bases at V and 1 base at J, with 14 bases between the two ends. The CDR3 extends over 15 amino acids. As DNA, the CDR3 is TGTGCCAGTAGGGGCATGATGCTCGGCACAGATACGCAGTATTTT. This sequence encodes CASRGMMLGTDTQYF.

The gene calls are TRBV19 and TRBJ2-1; D perhaps matches TRBD2 (5 bases). The V gene lost 3 bases and the J gene lost 10 bases, with 13 bases spanning the gap. The length of the CDR3 is 13 residues. Germline V lookup: CDR1 LNHDA, CDR2 SQIVND (reference sequence). The CDR3, as DNA: TGTGCCAGTAGTATCTCGGGAAAGGTCGAGCAGTTCTTC. Translation: CASSISGKVEQFF.

This chain uses TRBV29-1 with TRBJ1-1, with no clear D. Germline CDR1 and CDR2: SQVTM and ANQGSEA. The CDR3 consists of 13 residues. Trimming cost V 8 bases and J 0 bases, with 13 bases left between them. This CDR3 reads CSYHRDMNTEAFF. The CDR3 nucleotides are TGCAGCTACCATAGGGATATGAACACTGAAGCTTTCTTT.

In its sample, this clonotype was seen once. The chain employs TRBV5-1 and TRBJ2-1, with TRBD2 matching over 7 bases. Germline-derived CDR1 and CDR2 are SGHRS and YFSETQ. V gave up 5 bases and J gave up 5 bases; unmatched junction bases: 10. The CDR3 totals 15 residues. The CDR3 protein is CASSLERGLNNEQFF. The CDR3 DNA follows: TGCGCCAGCAGTCTGGAGCGGGGCCTAAACAATGAGCAGTTCTTC.

This clonotype has more than one count but fewer than ten. This chain uses TRBV11-1 with TRBJ2-6; D unclear. This CDR3 has 14 residues. Germline values: CDR1 SGHAT, CDR2 FQDESV (reference sequence). V lost 4 bases and J 0 bases, leaving 4 bases between the germline ends. The CDR3 is CASSSHSGANVLTF. CDR3 sequence (DNA): TGTGCCAGCAGCTCCCACTCTGGGGCCAACGTCCTGACTTTC.

The chain links TRBV29-1 to TRBJ2-1, with TRBD2 matching over 12 bases. Unmatched junction bases numbered 7, after V lost 6 bases and J lost 4 bases. CDR1 SQVTM and CDR2 ANQGSEA come from the germline V gene. The CDR3 spans 15 residues. The CDR3 region is CSVVRTSGTYNEQFF. The CDR3 bases are TGCAGCGTAGTTAGGACTAGCGGGACATACAATGAGCAGTTCTTC.

The chain has TRBV18 and TRBJ1-5, with D maybe TRBD1 (6 bases). The CDR3 loop spans 13 amino acids. The V and J ends lost 8 bases and 8 bases respectively, with 16 bases between them. Germline CDR1 reads KGHSH; CDR2 reads LQKENI. The CDR3 nucleotides read TGTGCCAGCCAGGCAGGGGAAGAAAAGCCCCAGCATTTT. This codes for CASQAGEEKPQHF.

The V gene is TRBV5-1, the J gene TRBJ2-5; maybe TRBD2 (5 bases). Germline-derived CDR1 and CDR2 are SGHRS and YFSETQ. V gave up 1 base and J gave up 3 bases, with 16 bases separating them. There are 16 residues in the CDR3. CDR3: CASSLMFRGSKETQYF. CDR3 coding DNA: TGCGCCAGCAGCTTGATGTTCCGAGGGTCAAAAGAGACCCAGTACTTC.

The rearrangement uses TRBV5-4 and TRBJ2-1, with no clear D. Trimming cost V 4 bases and J 12 bases, with 14 bases left between them. The length of the CDR3 is 12 residues. From germline, CDR1 is SGHNT and CDR2 YYREEE (reference sequence). In DNA form, the CDR3 reads TGTGCCAGCAGCCAAAAGGACCTCGGGCAGTTCTTC. It codes for CASSQKDLGQFF.

The chain combines TRBV5-1 with TRBJ2-2; D could derive from TRBD1 or TRBD2 (5 bases each). Trimming removed 4 bases at V and 4 bases at J, with 20 bases between. Germline CDR1 is SGHRS and CDR2 is YFSETQ. CDR3 length: 17 amino acids. In nucleotides, the CDR3 is TGCGCCAGCAGCGTACACTCCAGGGACCGTCGCACCGGGGAGCTGTTTTTT. Translated, it gives CASSVHSRDRRTGELFF. The full variable domain, in which reference TRBV5-1 and TRBJ2-2 provide the parts outside the CDR3, is KAGVTQTPRYLIKTRGQQVTLSCSPISGHRSVSWYQQTPGQGLQFLFEYFSETQRNKGNFPGRFSGRQFSNSRSEMNVSTLELGDSALYLCASSVHSRDRRTGELFFGEGSRLTVL.

The chain combines TRBV29-1 with TRBJ2-7, with 12 bases identical to TRBD2. CDR3 length: 17 residues. Germline V lookup: CDR1 SQVTM, CDR2 ANQGSEA. V shed 6 bases and J 3 bases; nucleotides not matched to a gene: 15. CDR3 amino acids: CSVRLTSGRGFGYEQYF. Here the CDR3 DNA reads TGCAGCGTGAGGTTGACTAGCGGGAGAGGGTTCGGCTACGAGCAGTACTTC.

Only a few counts were recorded for this clonotype. J is TRBJ2-1 and V is TRBV6-2 or TRBV6-3; the match to TRBD2 covers 9 bases. Germline V gene data show CDR1 as MNHEY and CDR2 as SVGEGT. The length of the CDR3 is 17 residues. V was clipped by 2 bases and J by 3 bases; unmatched bases: 8. CDR3 amino acids: CASSYPPASGNYNEQFF. Written as DNA, the CDR3 is TGTGCCAGCAGTTACCCACCGGCTAGCGGGAACTACAATGAGCAGTTCTTC.

CDR3 protein: CASSQGSIGAEAFF. In DNA, the CDR3 is TGCGCCAGCAGCCAAGGGAGCATTGGGGCTGAAGCTTTCTTT. V gene TRBV4-1 combines with J gene TRBJ1-1; no firm D call. CDR3 length: 14 residues. The V and J ends lost 1 base and 6 bases respectively, with 12 bases between them. Germline V gene data show CDR1 as MGHRA and CDR2 as YSYEKL.

The J gene is TRBJ1-3, the V gene TRBV6-1, with D hard to call. The germline CDR1 and CDR2 sequences are MNHNS and SASEGT. The CDR3 covers 13 residues. The V end lost 5 bases, the J end lost 3 bases, and 8 bases lay between the germline ends. As DNA, the CDR3 is TGTGCCAGCAGTCAAAGGGTTGGAAACACCATATATTTT. Protein: CASSQRVGNTIYF.

This clonotype was detected only a few times. One end of the junction fails to match germline, which may point to a read error. This chain's CDR3 is CASSLGEGEQYF. In nucleotides, the CDR3 is TGCGCCAGCAGCTTGGGGGAAGGCGAGCAGTACTTC. The rearrangement uses TRBV5-6 and TRBJ2-7; TRBD1 or TRBD2 may be the D gene (5 bases each). The CDR3 extends over 12 amino acids. Germline CDR1 and CDR2: SGHDT and YYEEEE.

This chain links TRBV28 with TRBJ1-5; possibly TRBD1 for D (5 bases). The CDR3 is 18 residues long. Deletions cut 1 base from V and 1 base from J, with 17 bases between. Germline V gives CDR1 MDHEN, CDR2 SYDVKM. The CDR3 is CASSLSWGKFRSNQPQHF. CDR3 nucleotides: TGTGCCAGCAGTTTATCGTGGGGCAAATTCCGCAGCAATCAGCCCCAGCATTTT.

The rearrangement uses TRBV27 and TRBJ1-1, with no clear D. This CDR3 region has 13 residues. Germline CDR1 reads MNHEY; CDR2 reads SMNVEV (reference sequence). V lost 8 bases to trimming and J lost 0 bases, with 10 bases between them. The CDR3 bases are TGTGCCAGCTCCGACGGGTTGAACACTGAAGCTTTCTTT. Translating gives CASSDGLNTEAFF.

The chain is built from TRBV30 and TRBJ2-1; D remains unclear. CDR3 length: 12 amino acids. Germline V gene sequence: CDR1 GTSNPN, CDR2 SVGIG (reference sequence). V lost 1 base and J 4 bases, leaving 5 bases between the germline ends. CDR3 amino acids: CAWSAVYNEQFF. CDR3 nucleotide sequence: TGTGCCTGGAGTGCCGTATACAATGAGCAGTTCTTC.

The chain recombines TRBV29-1 with TRBJ2-7; 7 bases map to TRBD2. With V trimmed by 3 bases and J by 3 bases, 11 bases remained unmatched. The germline gives CDR1 SQVTM, CDR2 ANQGSEA. The CDR3 length is 15 residues. This CDR3 reads CSVELRGGSYYEQYF. The CDR3 nucleotides read TGCAGCGTTGAGCTACGGGGCGGGAGTTACTACGAGCAGTACTTC.